The present T cell receptor (beta chain) was sequenced within a study of beta chain features in type 1 diabetes. Trimming removed 5 bases from V and 0 bases from J, with 11 bases in between. The CDR3 length is 15 residues. Germline assignment: CDR1 SGHVS and CDR2 FNYEAQ. Sequencing targeted expressed TCRB transcripts, as all isolated RNA had been reverse transcribed. Assay: immunoSEQ multiplex PCR; the TCRdb copy retains only in-frame clones and omits some. The sample has 350,000 to 450,000 clones, about 14% seen once. With regard to this clone: Its specificity is unknown.

General observations from the study: TCRB rearrangement may or may not be influenced by HLA type; here this remained unresolved.

This receptor was identified in a woman between 18 and 29 years old in good health. The chain recombines TRBV7-6 with TRBJ2-1, with no clear D. Source material: naive CD4+ T cells from blood. CDR3 bases: TGTGCCAGCAGCGACCTAGGCTCCTCCTACAATGAGCAGTTCTTC. Protein: CASSDLGSSYNEQFF.